The clone carrying this TCR beta chain was seen a handful of times. Its specificity is unknown. The CDR3 runs 13 residues. The V end was cut by 6 bases, the J end by 2 bases, with 10 bases between. The germline CDR1 and CDR2 sequences are MDHEN and SYDVKM. The data derive from a study of cytomegalovirus exposure and HLA in healthy donors. Study context: Most donors, 81% of around 400 genotyped, fell in the Caucasian-associated ancestry cluster.

Study outcomes and limitations: In vitro experiments confirmed that a few CMV-associated chains were specific for CMV antigens.

With 60 Vbeta and 13 Jbeta primers, the PCR was carried out. The data were produced by immunoSEQ multiplex PCR, yet TCRdb's version contains in-frame clones alone and is incomplete. This sample has about 150,000 clones; around 80% occur once, and the top ten carry 1%. The clonotype comes from a woman aged 50 to 60 in good health and CMV-seropositive. The V gene is TRBV28, the J gene TRBJ1-2; D call uncertain. Input material: PBMCs. The CDR3 DNA reads as TGTGCCAGCAGCGCGATTCTGAACTATGGCTACACCTTC. It translates to CASSAILNYGYTF.